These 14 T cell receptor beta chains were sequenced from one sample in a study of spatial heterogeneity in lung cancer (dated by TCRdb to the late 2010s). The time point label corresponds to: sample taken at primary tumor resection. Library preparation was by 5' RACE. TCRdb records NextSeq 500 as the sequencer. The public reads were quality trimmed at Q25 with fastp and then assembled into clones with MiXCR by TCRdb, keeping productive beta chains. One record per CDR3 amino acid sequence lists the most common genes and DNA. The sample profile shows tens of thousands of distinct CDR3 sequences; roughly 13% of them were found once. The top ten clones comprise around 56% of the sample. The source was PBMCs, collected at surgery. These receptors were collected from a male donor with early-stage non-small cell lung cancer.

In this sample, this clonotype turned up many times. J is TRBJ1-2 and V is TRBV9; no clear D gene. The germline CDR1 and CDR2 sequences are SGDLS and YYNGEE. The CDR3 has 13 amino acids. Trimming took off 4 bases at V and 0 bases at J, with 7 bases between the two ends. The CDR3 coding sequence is TGTGCCAGCAGCACAACAGCTAACTATGGCTACACCTTC. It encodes CASSTTANYGYTF.

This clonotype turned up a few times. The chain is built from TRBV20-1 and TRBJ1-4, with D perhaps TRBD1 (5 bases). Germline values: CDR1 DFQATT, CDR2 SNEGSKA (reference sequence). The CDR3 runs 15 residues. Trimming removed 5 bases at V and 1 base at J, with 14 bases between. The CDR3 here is CSALRDSVTNEKLFF. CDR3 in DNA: TGCAGTGCTCTACGGGACTCAGTAACTAATGAAAAACTGTTTTTT.

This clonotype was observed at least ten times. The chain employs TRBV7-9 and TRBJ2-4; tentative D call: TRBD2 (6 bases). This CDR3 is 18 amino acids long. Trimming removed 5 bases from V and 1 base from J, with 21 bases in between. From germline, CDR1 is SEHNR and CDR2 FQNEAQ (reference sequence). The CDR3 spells CASSPNFGGKGAKNIQYF. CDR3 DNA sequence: TGTGCCAGCAGCCCTAATTTCGGCGGGAAGGGGGCCAAAAACATTCAGTACTTC.

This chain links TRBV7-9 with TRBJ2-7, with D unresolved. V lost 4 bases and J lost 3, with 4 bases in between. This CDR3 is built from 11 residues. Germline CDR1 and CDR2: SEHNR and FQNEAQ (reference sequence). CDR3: CASSSIYEQYF. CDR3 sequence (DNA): TGTGCCAGCAGCTCCATCTACGAGCAGTACTTC.

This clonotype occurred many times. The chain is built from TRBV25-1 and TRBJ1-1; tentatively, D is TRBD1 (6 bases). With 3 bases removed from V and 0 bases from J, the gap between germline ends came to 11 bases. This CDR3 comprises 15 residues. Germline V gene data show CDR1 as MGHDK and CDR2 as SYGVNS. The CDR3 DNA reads TGTGCCAGCAGTGACATTAGGGACATGAACACTGAAGCTTTCTTT. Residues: CASSDIRDMNTEAFF.

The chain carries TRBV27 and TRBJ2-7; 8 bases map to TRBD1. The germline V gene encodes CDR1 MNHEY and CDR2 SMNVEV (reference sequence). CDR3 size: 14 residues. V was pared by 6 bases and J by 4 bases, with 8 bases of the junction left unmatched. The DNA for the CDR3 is TGTGCCAGCAGCAACGCAGGGGGCCCATACGAGCAGTACTTC. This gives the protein CASSNAGGPYEQYF.

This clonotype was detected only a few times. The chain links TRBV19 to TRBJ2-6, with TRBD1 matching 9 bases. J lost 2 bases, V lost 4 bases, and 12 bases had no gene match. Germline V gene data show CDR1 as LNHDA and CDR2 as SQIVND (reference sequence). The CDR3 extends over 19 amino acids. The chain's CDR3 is CASSNPPGTGSTGANVLTF. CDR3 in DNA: TGTGCCAGTAGTAACCCTCCCGGGACAGGGTCGACTGGGGCCAACGTCCTGACTTTC.

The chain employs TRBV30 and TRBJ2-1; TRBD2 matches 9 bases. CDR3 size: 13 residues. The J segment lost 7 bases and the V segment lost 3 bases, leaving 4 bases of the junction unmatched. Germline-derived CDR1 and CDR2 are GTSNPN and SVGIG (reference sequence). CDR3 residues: CAWRFLAGNEQFF. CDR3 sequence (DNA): TGTGCCTGGAGGTTCCTAGCGGGGAATGAGCAGTTCTTC.

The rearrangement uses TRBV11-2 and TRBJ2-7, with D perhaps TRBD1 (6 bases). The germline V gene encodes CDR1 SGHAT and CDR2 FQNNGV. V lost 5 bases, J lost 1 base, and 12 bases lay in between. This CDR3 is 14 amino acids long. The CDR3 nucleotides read TGTGCCAGCAGCAGTCAGGGGTCATCCTACGAGCAGTACTTC. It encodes CASSSQGSSYEQYF.

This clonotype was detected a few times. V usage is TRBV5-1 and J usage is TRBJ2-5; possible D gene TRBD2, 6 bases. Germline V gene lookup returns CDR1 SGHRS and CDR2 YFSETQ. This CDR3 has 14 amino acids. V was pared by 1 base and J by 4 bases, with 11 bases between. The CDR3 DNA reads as TGCGCCAGCAGCTTGTCTCCTAGCGCAGAGACCCAGTACTTC. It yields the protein CASSLSPSAETQYF.

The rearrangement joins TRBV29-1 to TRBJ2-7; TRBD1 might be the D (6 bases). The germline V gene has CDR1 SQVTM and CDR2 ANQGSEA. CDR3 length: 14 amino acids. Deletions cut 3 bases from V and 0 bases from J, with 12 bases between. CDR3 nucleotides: TGCAGCGTTGACCCCACAGGGAGCTCCTACGAGCAGTACTTC. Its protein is CSVDPTGSSYEQYF.

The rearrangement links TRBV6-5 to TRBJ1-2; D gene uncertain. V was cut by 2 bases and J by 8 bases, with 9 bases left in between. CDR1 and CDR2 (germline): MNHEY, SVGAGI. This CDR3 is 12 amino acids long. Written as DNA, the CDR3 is TGTGCCAGCAGTTACATAGGAGACGGCTACACCTTC. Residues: CASSYIGDGYTF.

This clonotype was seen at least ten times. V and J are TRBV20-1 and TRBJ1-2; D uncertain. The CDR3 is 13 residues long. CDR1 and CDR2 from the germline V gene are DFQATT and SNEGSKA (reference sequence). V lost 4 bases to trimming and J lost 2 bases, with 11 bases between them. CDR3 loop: CSAINPANYGYTF. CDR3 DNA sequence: TGCAGTGCTATTAACCCGGCCAACTATGGCTACACCTTC.

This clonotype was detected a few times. CDR3 amino acids: CASSSRDSYSTQYF. CDR3 in DNA: TGCGCCAGCAGCTCGCGGGACAGCTATTCCACGCAGTATTTT. This chain uses TRBV5-1 with TRBJ2-3, with D possibly matching TRBD1 (7 bases). The CDR3 is made up of 14 amino acids. The germline V gene encodes CDR1 SGHRS and CDR2 YFSETQ. V was trimmed by 3 bases and J by 9 bases, leaving 17 bases between them. The full variable domain, completed using reference TRBV5-1 and TRBJ2-3, is KAGVTQTPRYLIKTRGQQVTLSCSPISGHRSVSWYQQTPGQGLQFLFEYFSETQRNKGNFPGRFSGRQFSNSRSEMNVSTLELGDSALYLCASSSRDSYSTQYFGPGTRLTVL.